The 5 T cell receptor beta chains below were found in one sample sequenced in a study of blood T cell repertoires in COVID-19. The assay was immunoSEQ multiplex PCR, and TCRdb's table has in-frame clones only and misses some. The sample includes under 200,000 clones, about 83% seen only once; the top ten take approximately 5%. The sample consisted of PBMCs or T cells enriched from blood (not recorded which). The source of these receptors is a middle-aged man with acute COVID-19.

The chain joins TRBV28 to TRBJ1-2; a possible D gene is TRBD1 (6 bases). V was pared by 4 bases and J by 1 base, with 10 bases between. Per germline, CDR1 MDHEN and CDR2 SYDVKM. This CDR3 region has 14 residues. CDR3 amino acids: CASSYGQNNYGYTF. CDR3 sequence (DNA): TGTGCCAGCAGTTATGGACAGAATAACTATGGCTACACCTTC.

This chain connects TRBV27 to TRBJ2-7; TRBD2 matches 11 bases. Germline V CDR1 and CDR2: MNHEY, SMNVEV (reference sequence). The ends lost 6 bases at V and 1 base at J; junction bases unmatched: 5. The CDR3 spans 15 residues. The CDR3 DNA reads as TGTGCCAGCAGCCGTCTAGCGGGAGGTTCCTACGAGCAGTACTTC. Protein sequence: CASSRLAGGSYEQYF.

This sequence joins TRBV5-4 and TRBJ2-7; 8 bases are a match to TRBD2. Germline CDR1 is SGHNT and CDR2 is YYREEE (reference sequence). The CDR3 spans 14 residues. V trimming: 4 bases; J trimming: 0 bases; junction bases outside the gene matches: 3. The CDR3 DNA reads TGTGCCAGCAGCGATAGCGGGACCTCCTACGAGCAGTACTTC. Translated, it gives CASSDSGTSYEQYF.

This clone was counted a few times. The V gene is TRBV28, the J gene TRBJ1-5, with a possible D match to TRBD1 (6 bases). CDR3 length: 17 residues. The V and J ends lost 4 bases and 4 bases respectively, with 20 bases between them. Germline V gene data show CDR1 as MDHEN and CDR2 as SYDVKM. The CDR3 DNA reads as TGTGCCAGCAGTTACCGGGACACCCCTGGGCGGAATCAGCCCCAGCATTTT. It encodes CASSYRDTPGRNQPQHF.

This rearrangement joins TRBV9 to TRBJ1-3, with D perhaps TRBD1 (6 bases). The CDR3 is 15 residues long. Germline V gene data show CDR1 as SGDLS and CDR2 as YYNGEE. The V end was cut by 2 bases, the J end by 0 bases, with 9 bases between. For the CDR3, the DNA is TGTGCCAGCAGCGTGCAGGGGATCTCTGGAAACACCATATATTTT. Translated: CASSVQGISGNTIYF.